This T cell receptor beta chain was sequenced during a study of CD8 T cells in ankylosing spondylitis. Between the trimmed V and J ends, which lost 6 bases and 2 bases, there was a span of 17 bases. CDR3 length equals 14 residues. The germline V gene encodes CDR1 DFQATT and CDR2 SNEGSKA (reference sequence). Libraries for TCR beta were made by quantitative 5'-RACE with molecular barcodes. TCRdb fed the 5' RACE reads into MiXCR, producing one record per CDR3 protein. This repertoire shows just over 300,000 distinct CDR3 sequences, about 20% found once; its top ten account for roughly 3.6%. This clonotype has more than one count but fewer than ten. What it recognizes is unknown. Study-wide points: Significant enrichment of disease-linked clones was reportedly seen in matched ankylosing spondylitis synovial fluid. A TCR beta motif of several highly homologous variants appeared characteristic of ankylosing spondylitis blood.

Input material: blood, either unsorted or a sorted T cell fraction (not recorded which). The sequence was collected from a female donor with ankylosing spondylitis or in good health (not recorded which). This sequence joins TRBV20-1 and TRBJ2-7; D is possibly TRBD2 (5 bases). The CDR3 DNA reads TGCAGTGCAAACCCGCTGGGAGTAGCCTACGAGCAGTACTTC. Its translation is CSANPLGVAYEQYF.